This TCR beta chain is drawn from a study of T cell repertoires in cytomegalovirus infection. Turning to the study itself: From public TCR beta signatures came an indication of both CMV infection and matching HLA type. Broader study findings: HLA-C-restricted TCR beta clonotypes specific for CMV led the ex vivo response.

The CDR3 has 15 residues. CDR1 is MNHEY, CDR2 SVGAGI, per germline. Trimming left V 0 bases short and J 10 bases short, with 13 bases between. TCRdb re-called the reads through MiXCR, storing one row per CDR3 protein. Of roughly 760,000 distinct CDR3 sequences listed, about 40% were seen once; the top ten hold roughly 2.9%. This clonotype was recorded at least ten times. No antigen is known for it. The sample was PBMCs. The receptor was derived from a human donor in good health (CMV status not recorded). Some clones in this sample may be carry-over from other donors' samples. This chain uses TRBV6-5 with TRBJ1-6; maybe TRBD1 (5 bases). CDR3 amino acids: CASSYSTGRHSPLHF. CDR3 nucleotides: TGTGCCAGCAGTTACTCTACGGGACGGCACTCACCCCTCCACTTT.